This T cell receptor beta chain is drawn from a study of beta chain features in type 1 diabetes. At the level of the study: Healthy donors, compared against patients, showed similar age, gender and cell yields. The study, taken as a whole, reports: TCRB repertoires of naive, central memory and Treg cells appeared more similar among patients than among healthy donors. Shorter templates might be favored by PCR, and equally so in patients and in controls.

It was via CD45RO/CCR7/CD25/CD127/CD95/CD27 that CD4+ naive, central memory, regulatory and stem cell-like memory cells were sorted. A note on this clone: Its cognate antigen is unknown.

Expressed TCRB transcripts were sequenced because the entire RNA isolate underwent reverse transcription. Repertoires were generated with immunoSEQ multiplex PCR, while TCRdb's copy carries only in-frame clones and drops some. The top ten clones hold approximately 2.2% of a sample with about 150,000 clones, approximately 9.1% of them seen once. Trimming removed 8 bases at V and 6 bases at J, with 25 bases between. The CDR3 runs to 16 residues. The V gene's germline CDR1 is SNHLY and CDR2 FYNNEI. This chain uses TRBV2 with TRBJ1-2; the D is unclear. The sequence came from a woman younger than 30 in good health. The sequenced sample was central memory CD4+ T cells from blood. CDR3: CASRPQAGSAVDGYTF. The CDR3 DNA reads as TGTGCCAGCCGTCCCCAGGCGGGGTCGGCGGTAGATGGCTACACCTTC.